A single sample is the source of the 31 T cell receptor beta chains below, sequenced in a study of blood T cell repertoires in COVID-19. The table came from immunoSEQ multiplex PCR; TCRdb's copy has only in-frame clones and leaves some out. The table records around 120,000 clones, 85% of them present only once. Sequences were obtained from peripheral blood. These receptors originate from a man older than 75 with acute or convalescent COVID-19.

This clone showed up just once. The chain carries TRBV19 and TRBJ1-2, with 7 bases that match TRBD1. The CDR3 runs to 14 residues. V lost 4 bases and J lost 3; bases outside the gene matches: 5. The germline V gene encodes CDR1 LNHDA and CDR2 SQIVND (reference sequence). The chain's CDR3 is CASSRSDRDYGYTF. The CDR3 nucleotides read TGTGCCAGTAGTAGATCCGACAGGGACTATGGCTACACCTTC.

The CDR3 region has the DNA TGTGCCAGCAGACTAAGTTACAGGGTGGAAGCTTTCTTT. Encoded protein: CASRLSYRVEAFF. The chain combines TRBV6-5 with TRBJ1-1, with D perhaps TRBD1 (6 bases). V was pared by 6 bases and J by 8 bases, with 16 bases between. The CDR3 length is 13 residues. Germline V gene sequence: CDR1 MNHEY, CDR2 SVGAGI.

The chain combines TRBV15 with TRBJ1-1; weak D call: TRBD1 (5 bases). This CDR3 is built from 13 residues. With 3 bases removed from V and 0 bases from J, the gap between germline ends came to 5 bases. CDR1 is LNHNV and CDR2 is YYDKDF in the germline V gene (reference sequence). The CDR3 region is CATSSRVNTEAFF. For the CDR3, the DNA is TGTGCCACCAGCAGCAGGGTGAACACTGAAGCTTTCTTT.

This rearrangement joins TRBV19 to TRBJ1-5; 11 bases agree with TRBD1. Germline V gene data show CDR1 as LNHDA and CDR2 as SQIVND (reference sequence). The CDR3 is 16 residues long. With V trimmed by 3 bases and J by 7 bases, 8 bases remained unmatched. For the CDR3, the DNA is TGTGCCAGTAGTATCGGGACAGGGGGAGGGAAGCAGCCCCAGCATTTT. Protein: CASSIGTGGGKQPQHF. The entire variable domain, with the rest obtained from reference TRBV19 and TRBJ1-5, is as follows: DGGITQSPKYLFRKEGQNVTLSCEQNLNHDAMYWYRQDPGQGLRLIYYSQIVNDFQKGDIAEGYSVSREKKESFPLTVTSAQKNPTAFYLCASSIGTGGGKQPQHFGDGTRLSIL.

The rearrangement links TRBV30 to TRBJ1-2; D call uncertain. Germline values: CDR1 GTSNPN, CDR2 SVGIG (reference sequence). V shed 2 bases and J shed 10 bases, with 11 bases lying between them. This CDR3 region has 11 residues. CDR3 nucleotide sequence: TGTGCCTGGAGTCCAAGCGGAGTCTACACCTTC. Its protein product is CAWSPSGVYTF.

The V gene is TRBV5-1, the J gene TRBJ1-1, with TRBD1 as a possible D gene (6 bases). Per germline, CDR1 SGHRS and CDR2 YFSETQ. The ends were cut back, 4 bases at V and 0 bases at J, with 10 bases in the middle. The CDR3 totals 14 residues. CDR3 loop: CASSHGQMNTEAFF. The CDR3 DNA follows: TGCGCCAGCAGCCATGGACAGATGAACACTGAAGCTTTCTTT.

V gene TRBV27 combines with J gene TRBJ1-1; 8 bases map to TRBD1. The CDR3 sequence is 15 residues long. Germline V lookup: CDR1 MNHEY, CDR2 SMNVEV (reference sequence). With V trimmed by 5 bases and J by 6 bases, 11 bases remained unmatched. This CDR3 reads CASSPPRRGLAEAFF. The CDR3 DNA sequence: TGTGCCAGCAGTCCCCCGCGCAGGGGGCTCGCTGAAGCTTTCTTT.

The rearrangement links TRBV9 to TRBJ1-4, with TRBD1 identical over 8 bases. J was trimmed by 4 bases and V by 3 bases; bases with no gene match: 2. The CDR3 runs 14 residues. The germline V gene has CDR1 SGDLS and CDR2 YYNGEE. CDR3 in amino acids: CASSAGQDNEKLFF. CDR3 nucleotide sequence: TGTGCCAGCAGCGCGGGACAGGATAATGAAAAACTGTTTTTT.

The chain uses TRBV29-1 and TRBJ2-1; D is unresolved. Trimming shortened V by 0 bases and J by 0 bases, and 12 bases separated the two germline ends. Germline V gene data show CDR1 as SQVTM and CDR2 as ANQGSEA. The CDR3 contains 16 residues. The CDR3 nucleotides read TGCAGCGTTGAAGATCAGGCAGTCCTCTCCTACAATGAGCAGTTCTTC. This encodes CSVEDQAVLSYNEQFF.

This clone was detected only once. The chain has TRBV19 and TRBJ2-6; D possibly corresponds to TRBD1 (6 bases). The CDR3 runs to 17 residues. Germline lookup yields CDR1 LNHDA and CDR2 SQIVND (reference sequence). The ends were cut back, 9 bases at V and 0 bases at J, with 18 bases in the middle. CDR3 residues: CASKNRESGSGANVLTF. The CDR3 bases are TGTGCCAGCAAAAACAGGGAATCGGGCTCTGGGGCCAACGTCCTGACTTTC.

V gene TRBV2 combines with J gene TRBJ1-4; 8 bases agree with TRBD1. The junction had 12 bases not matched to a gene; V was cut back by 7 bases and J by 5 bases. The germline CDR1 and CDR2 sequences are SNHLY and FYNNEI. This CDR3 is built from 16 residues. CDR3 sequence reads: CASTGRGAGGNEKLFF. In DNA form, the CDR3 reads TGTGCCAGCACCGGACGGGGTGCAGGGGGCAATGAAAAACTGTTTTTT.

The chain is built from TRBV5-4 and TRBJ2-2, with 7 nucleotides matching TRBD1. Germline V gene data show CDR1 as SGHNT and CDR2 as YYREEE (reference sequence). Unmatched junction bases numbered 13, after V lost 5 bases and J lost 6 bases. CDR3 length equals 16 residues. The CDR3 sequence: CASRNSPGQQAGELFF. CDR3 coding DNA: TGTGCCAGCAGAAACTCCCCGGGACAGCAAGCCGGGGAGCTGTTTTTT.

The rearrangement uses TRBV5-1 and TRBJ2-1, with D perhaps matching TRBD2 (6 bases). V was trimmed by 4 bases and J by 7 bases, leaving 24 bases between them. Germline lookup yields CDR1 SGHRS and CDR2 YFSETQ. The CDR3 consists of 17 residues. The CDR3 nucleotides read TGCGCCAGCAGCCCCGGGAGCTTGAGTAGCGGACGTAATGAGCAGTTCTTC. Translating it yields CASSPGSLSSGRNEQFF.

The chain combines TRBV3-1 (or the pseudogene TRBV3-2) with TRBJ2-2; possible D gene TRBD1, 6 bases. The V gene's germline CDR1 is LGHDT and CDR2 YNNKEL (reference sequence). V gave up 0 bases and J gave up 3 bases, with 11 bases separating them. The CDR3 has 16 residues. Here the CDR3 DNA reads TGTGCCAGCAGCCAAGATGGGGGCGCCTACACCGGGGAGCTGTTTTTT. Translated: CASSQDGGAYTGELFF.

This clone was observed a single time. The J gene is TRBJ1-4, the V gene TRBV4-1; perhaps TRBD1 as D (6 bases). The germline V gene encodes CDR1 MGHRA and CDR2 YSYEKL. The CDR3 length is 15 residues. V gave up 1 base and J gave up 7 bases, with 13 bases separating them. For the CDR3, the DNA is TGCGCCAGCAGCCAAGGGTGGACAGATACTGAAAAACTGTTTTTT. As protein: CASSQGWTDTEKLFF.

The gene calls are TRBV6-6 and TRBJ1-2; D is undetermined. The V and J ends lost 6 bases and 8 bases respectively, with 13 bases between them. CDR3 length: 12 amino acids. Germline V gene data show CDR1 as MNHNY and CDR2 as SVGAGI (reference sequence). CDR3 sequence reads: CASSANVGGYTF. The DNA for the CDR3 is TGTGCCAGCAGCGCAAATGTTGGCGGCTACACCTTC.

This clone was seen once. V and J are TRBV28 and TRBJ2-3; D may be TRBD2 (5 bases). The CDR3 sequence is 17 residues long. Germline CDR1 MDHEN, CDR2 SYDVKM. Trimming shortened V by 6 bases and J by 4 bases, and 23 bases separated the two germline ends. The CDR3 DNA reads as TGTGCCAGCAGCCCCCTGGGTGCCCGGGCGAGGGCAGATACGCAGTATTTT. Amino acids: CASSPLGARARADTQYF.

This clone was counted a few times. CDR3 protein: CAWSVHHEAFF. The CDR3 region has the DNA TGTGCCTGGAGTGTACACCATGAAGCTTTCTTT. The V gene is TRBV30, the J gene TRBJ1-1; D gene ambiguous. Germline-derived CDR1 and CDR2 are GTSNPN and SVGIG (reference sequence). V dropped 0 bases and J dropped 7 bases, with 6 bases sitting between them. The CDR3 is 11 residues long. Drawing the rest from reference TRBV30 and TRBJ1-1, the complete variable domain is SQTIHQWPATLVQPVGSPLSLECTVEGTSNPNLYWYRQAAGRGLQLLFYSVGIGQISSEVPQNLSASRPQDRQFILSSKKLLLSDSGFYLCAWSVHHEAFFGQGTRLTVV.

The V gene is TRBV10-2, the J gene TRBJ2-1; TRBD1 aligns across 7 bases. V shed 8 bases and J 4 bases; nucleotides not matched to a gene: 2. Germline V gene sequence: CDR1 WSHSY, CDR2 SAAADI. The CDR3 sequence is 12 residues long. CDR3 amino acids: CASLGQYNEQFF. Here the CDR3 DNA reads TGCGCCAGCCTGGGACAGTACAATGAGCAGTTCTTC.

This chain uses TRBV14 with TRBJ1-2; 8 nucleotides align to TRBD1. With V trimmed by 2 bases and J by 7 bases, 6 bases remained unmatched. There are 14 residues in the CDR3. The germline CDR1 and CDR2 sequences are SGHDN and FVKESK. The CDR3 loop reads CASSQQTGAGGYTF. The CDR3 region has the DNA TGTGCCAGCAGCCAACAGACAGGGGCGGGTGGCTACACCTTC.

This clone was counted a single time. The chain recombines TRBV18 with TRBJ1-1, with D possibly TRBD1 on 6 matching bases. V lost 0 bases and J 4 bases, leaving 6 bases between the germline ends. The CDR3 consists of 13 residues. Germline V gene lookup returns CDR1 KGHSH and CDR2 LQKENI. In nucleotides, the CDR3 is TGTGCCAGCTCACCACCGGACAGCACTGAAGCTTTCTTT. Translation gives CASSPPDSTEAFF. Full variable domain (missing parts from reference TRBV18 and TRBJ1-1): NAGVMQNPRHLVRRRGQEARLRCSPMKGHSHVYWYRQLPEEGLKFMVYLQKENIIDESGMPKERFSAEFPKEGPSILRIQQVVRGDSAAYFCASSPPDSTEAFFGQGTRLTVV.

This clone was observed a few times. The chain links TRBV6-5 to TRBJ2-7; possibly TRBD2 for D (6 bases). Per the germline V gene, CDR1 is MNHEY and CDR2 is SVGAGI. Trimming stripped 6 bases from V and 3 bases from J, with 15 bases between. The CDR3 runs 14 residues. The CDR3 sequence is CASSPGTSLYEQYF. The CDR3 coding sequence is TGTGCCAGCAGCCCCGGGACTTCTCTCTACGAGCAGTACTTC.

The chain joins TRBV7-3 to TRBJ2-1; 8 bases align to TRBD1. The CDR3 covers 15 residues. V lost 2 bases and J lost 10; bases outside the gene matches: 10. CDR1 is SGHTA, CDR2 FQGTGA, per germline. The CDR3 loop reads CASSLEPPGGGEQFF. CDR3 in DNA: TGTGCCAGCAGCTTAGAGCCCCCAGGGGGCGGGGAGCAGTTCTTC.

V gene TRBV5-1 combines with J gene TRBJ2-3, with 8 positions matching TRBD2. V gave up 2 bases and J gave up 3 bases; unmatched junction bases: 5. Germline V lookup: CDR1 SGHRS, CDR2 YFSETQ. The CDR3 spans 15 residues. Written as DNA, the CDR3 is TGCGCCAGCAGCTTAGCGGGGGCTCGAACAGATACGCAGTATTTT. Residues: CASSLAGARTDTQYF.

The chain is built from TRBV3-1 (or the pseudogene TRBV3-2) and TRBJ1-6; D may be TRBD1 (6 bases). V lost 4 bases to trimming and J lost 7 bases, with 11 bases between them. Germline assignment: CDR1 LGHDT and CDR2 YNNKEL (reference sequence). This CDR3 comprises 14 residues. In DNA form, the CDR3 reads TGTGCCAGCAGCCCCGCCAGGGGCAATTCACCCCTCCACTTT. Amino acid sequence: CASSPARGNSPLHF.

The chain employs TRBV29-1 and TRBJ2-5; no firm D call. This CDR3 spans 12 amino acids. Trimming stripped 3 bases from V and 3 bases from J, with 8 bases between. Looked up from germline, CDR1 is SQVTM and CDR2 is ANQGSEA. The CDR3 DNA follows: TGCAGCGTTGACCGTCAGAAAGAGACCCAGTACTTC. The encoded protein is CSVDRQKETQYF.

The V and J genes are TRBV5-6 and TRBJ2-5, with D maybe TRBD2 (6 bases). In germline, CDR1 is SGHDT, CDR2 YYEEEE. The CDR3 is made up of 13 amino acids. The V gene lost 4 bases and the J gene lost 5 bases, with 12 bases spanning the gap. CDR3: CASSVRDWETQYF. The CDR3 coding sequence is TGTGCCAGCAGCGTCCGGGACTGGGAGACCCAGTACTTC.

This chain links TRBV5-1 with TRBJ1-2; 8 bases match TRBD1. V lost 0 bases and J lost 4; bases outside the gene matches: 2. This CDR3 spans 14 amino acids. Germline loops: CDR1 SGHRS, CDR2 YFSETQ. The CDR3: CASSLEQGGYGYTF. CDR3 coding DNA: TGCGCCAGCAGCTTGGAACAGGGGGGCTATGGCTACACCTTC.

This clone was observed a single time. This sequence joins TRBV19 and TRBJ2-2; TRBD1 matches at 7 bases. CDR3 length: 13 residues. CDR1 LNHDA and CDR2 SQIVND come from the germline V gene (reference sequence). V shed 6 bases, J shed 6 bases, and the junction held 4 bases outside the gene matches. This CDR3 is CASSNRGPGELFF. The CDR3 bases are TGTGCCAGTAGCAACAGGGGCCCCGGGGAGCTGTTTTTT. Variable domain in full (rest from reference TRBV19 and TRBJ2-2): DGGITQSPKYLFRKEGQNVTLSCEQNLNHDAMYWYRQDPGQGLRLIYYSQIVNDFQKGDIAEGYSVSREKKESFPLTVTSAQKNPTAFYLCASSNRGPGELFFGEGSRLTVL.

The chain carries TRBV7-8 and TRBJ2-7, with TRBD1 matching over 10 bases. CDR3 size: 14 residues. After removal of 1 base from V and 6 bases from J, the junction contained 3 bases not matched to a gene. The germline CDR1 and CDR2 sequences are SGHVS and FQNEAQ. DNA of the CDR3: TGTGCCAGCAGCTTAGGGGACAGGGGACGCGAGCAGTACTTC. It yields the protein CASSLGDRGREQYF.

The chain employs TRBV10-3 and TRBJ1-4; D not certain. Trimming took off 0 bases at V and 1 base at J, with 12 bases between the two ends. CDR1 is ENHRY and CDR2 is SYGVKD in the germline V gene. This CDR3 contains 17 residues. The CDR3 here is CAISESLAGKTNEKLFF. CDR3 bases: TGTGCCATCAGTGAGTCCTTGGCAGGCAAAACTAATGAAAAACTGTTTTTT.